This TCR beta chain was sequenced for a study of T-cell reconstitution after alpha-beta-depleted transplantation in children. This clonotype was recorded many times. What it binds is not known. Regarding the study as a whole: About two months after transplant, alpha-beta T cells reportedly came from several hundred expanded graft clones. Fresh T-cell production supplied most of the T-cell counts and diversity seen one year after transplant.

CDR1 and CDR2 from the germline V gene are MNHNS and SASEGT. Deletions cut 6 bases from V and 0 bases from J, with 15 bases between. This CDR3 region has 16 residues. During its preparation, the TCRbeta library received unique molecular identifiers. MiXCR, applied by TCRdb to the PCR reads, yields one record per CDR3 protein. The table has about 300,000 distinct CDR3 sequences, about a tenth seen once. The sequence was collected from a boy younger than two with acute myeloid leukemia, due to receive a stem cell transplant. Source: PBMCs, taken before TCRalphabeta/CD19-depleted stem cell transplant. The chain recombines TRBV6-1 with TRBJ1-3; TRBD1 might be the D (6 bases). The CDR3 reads CASRLTTGPSGNTIYF. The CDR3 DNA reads TGTGCCAGCAGACTTACGACAGGCCCCTCTGGAAACACCATATATTTT.